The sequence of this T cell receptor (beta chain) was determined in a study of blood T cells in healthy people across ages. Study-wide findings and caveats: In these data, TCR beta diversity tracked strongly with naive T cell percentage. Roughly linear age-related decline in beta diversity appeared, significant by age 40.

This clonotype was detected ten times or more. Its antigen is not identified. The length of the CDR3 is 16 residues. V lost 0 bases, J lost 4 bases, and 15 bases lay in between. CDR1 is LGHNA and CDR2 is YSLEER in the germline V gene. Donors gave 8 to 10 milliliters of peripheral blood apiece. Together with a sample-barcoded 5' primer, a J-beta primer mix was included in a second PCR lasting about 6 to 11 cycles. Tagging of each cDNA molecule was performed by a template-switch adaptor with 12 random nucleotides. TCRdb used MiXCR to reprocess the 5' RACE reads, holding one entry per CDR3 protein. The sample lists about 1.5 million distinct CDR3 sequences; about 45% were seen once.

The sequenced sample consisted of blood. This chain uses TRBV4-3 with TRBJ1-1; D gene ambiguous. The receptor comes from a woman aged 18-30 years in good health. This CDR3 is CASSQDRQDLGTEAFF. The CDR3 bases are TGCGCCAGCAGCCAAGATCGTCAGGACCTCGGCACTGAAGCTTTCTTT.